Listed here are 3 T cell receptor beta chains from one sample, sequenced in a study of human T cells and chemical hapten exposure. TCRdb reanalysed the RACE reads using MiXCR and keeps one entry per CDR3 protein. This table has around 100,000 distinct CDR3 sequences, under 14% appearing once. Time point described: pre-sensitization, week 0. Treatment described: therapeutic diphenylcyclopropenone sensitization with weekly scalp DPC. Sequences were derived from whole blood, sampled in connection with sensitization to the hapten diphenylcyclopropenone (DPC). The receptors stem from a woman in her sixties or seventies with alopecia areata. Some clones in this sample may be carry-over from other donors' samples.

The V and J genes are TRBV2 and TRBJ1-5; the match to TRBD1 covers 9 bases. This CDR3 is 14 amino acids long. Germline values: CDR1 SNHLY, CDR2 FYNNEI. Unmatched junction bases numbered 4, after V lost 6 bases and J lost 4 bases. The CDR3 spells CASRDRGWNQPQHF. The DNA for the CDR3 is TGTGCCAGCAGAGACAGGGGGTGGAATCAGCCCCAGCATTTT.

This clonotype occurred many times. The V gene is TRBV7-8, the J gene TRBJ2-3; 7 nucleotides match TRBD1. This CDR3 region has 18 residues. The V segment lost 4 bases and the J segment 0 bases; nucleotides outside the gene matches: 13. The germline gives CDR1 SGHVS, CDR2 FQNEAQ. The CDR3 sequence is CASSSRFRDSTSTDTQYF. In nucleotides, the CDR3 is TGTGCCAGCAGCTCTCGATTTCGGGACAGCACTAGCACAGATACGCAGTATTTT.

V usage is TRBV20-1 and J usage is TRBJ2-2; 9 bases match TRBD1. V dropped 5 bases and J dropped 0; count of bases not matched to a gene: 13. The CDR3 consists of 18 residues. CDR1 and CDR2 (germline): DFQATT, SNEGSKA (reference sequence). The chain's CDR3 is CSAPRPPGQGSNTGELFF. As DNA, the CDR3 is TGCAGTGCTCCCCGCCCCCCGGGACAGGGATCGAACACCGGGGAGCTGTTTTTT.